Listed below are T cell receptor beta chains from one sample, sequenced in a study of shared clonotypes between healthy human individuals. Using immunoSEQ multiplex PCR, the repertoire was profiled, and TCRdb retains in-frame clones only, with some absent. The sample has approximately 500,000 clones; approximately 95% are singletons. Sequencing was carried out using naive CD4+ T cells sorted from blood. These receptors all stem from a woman aged 30 to 39 in good health. Both conserved end residues are part of each CDR3. Each record gives: clone size, J gene, V gene, D gene, CDR3 protein, CDR3 DNA. The D gene is left open where the match is weak. Clone size appears in some rows only: once, few, many, or a class for an expanded clone.

clone_size: NA; j_call: TRBJ2-7; v_call: TRBV10-3; d_call: NA; cdr3_aa: CAISGSGTRDPYEQYF; cdr3_nt: TGTGCCATCAGTGGCTCTGGCACAAGAGATCCCTACGAGCAGTACTTC
clone_size: NA; j_call: TRBJ2-3; v_call: TRBV7-9; d_call: TRBD2; cdr3_aa: CASSASGSTDTQYF; cdr3_nt: TGTGCCAGCAGCGCTAGCGGGAGTACAGATACGCAGTATTTT
clone_size: NA; j_call: TRBJ2-1; v_call: TRBV27; d_call: NA; cdr3_aa: CASSRLAYNEQFF; cdr3_nt: TGTGCCAGCAGCCGACTAGCCTACAATGAGCAGTTCTTC
clone_size: NA; j_call: TRBJ2-3; v_call: TRBV5-1; d_call: NA; cdr3_aa: CASKESGTGFSGRGADTQYF; cdr3_nt: TGCGCCAGCAAAGAGTCCGGGACAGGGTTTAGCGGGAGAGGTGCAGATACGCAGTATTTT
clone_size: NA; j_call: TRBJ2-6; v_call: TRBV6-5; d_call: NA; cdr3_aa: CASSEGSGANVLTF; cdr3_nt: TGTGCCAGCAGTGAAGGGTCTGGGGCCAACGTCCTGACTTTC
clone_size: NA; j_call: TRBJ2-7; v_call: TRBV10-2; d_call: TRBD2; cdr3_aa: CASRTSGKSAEQYF; cdr3_nt: TGCGCCAGCAGGACTAGCGGGAAATCGGCCGAGCAGTACTTC
clone_size: NA; j_call: TRBJ2-4; v_call: TRBV19; d_call: NA; cdr3_aa: CASSAWAGSAKNIQYF; cdr3_nt: TGTGCCAGTAGTGCCTGGGCAGGGAGTGCCAAAAACATTCAGTACTTC
clone_size: NA; j_call: TRBJ1-4; v_call: TRBV27; d_call: TRBD1; cdr3_aa: CASSFMSQGARDEKLFF; cdr3_nt: TGTGCCAGCAGCTTTATGTCGCAGGGGGCGCGGGATGAAAAACTGTTTTTT
clone_size: NA; j_call: TRBJ2-7; v_call: TRBV7-8; d_call: NA; cdr3_aa: CASSLLDREGEQYF; cdr3_nt: TGTGCCAGCAGCTTATTGGACAGGGAGGGCGAGCAGTACTTC
clone_size: NA; j_call: TRBJ2-5; v_call: TRBV5-1; d_call: NA; cdr3_aa: CASCRGFQETQYF; cdr3_nt: TGCGCCAGCTGCAGGGGATTCCAAGAGACCCAGTACTTC
clone_size: once; j_call: TRBJ2-7; v_call: TRBV21-1; d_call: NA; cdr3_aa: CASTRWGAYEQYF; cdr3_nt: TGTGCCAGCACCAGGTGGGGTGCTTACGAGCAGTACTTC
clone_size: NA; j_call: TRBJ2-6; v_call: TRBV15; d_call: TRBD2; cdr3_aa: CATSRGGRGLLQGANVLTF; cdr3_nt: TGTGCCACCAGCAGAGGCGGGAGGGGTCTCCTCCAAGGGGCCAACGTCCTGACTTTC
clone_size: NA; j_call: TRBJ2-7; v_call: TRBV6-5; d_call: TRBD1; cdr3_aa: CASSRLGQGEHEQYF; cdr3_nt: TGTGCCAGCAGCAGGCTCGGACAGGGAGAGCACGAGCAGTACTTC
clone_size: NA; j_call: TRBJ2-1; v_call: TRBV7-2; d_call: NA; cdr3_aa: CASSLAWTGNNEQFF; cdr3_nt: TGTGCCAGCAGCCTCGCCTGGACTGGAAACAATGAGCAGTTCTTC
clone_size: NA; j_call: TRBJ2-1; v_call: TRBV7-2; d_call: NA; cdr3_aa: CASSKPQGRSYNEQFF; cdr3_nt: TGTGCCAGCAGCAAACCCCAGGGCCGATCCTACAATGAGCAGTTCTTC
clone_size: NA; j_call: TRBJ2-1; v_call: TRBV11-3; d_call: TRBD2; cdr3_aa: CASSLDIPRLAGGDNEQFF; cdr3_nt: TGTGCCAGCAGCTTAGATATCCCTCGACTAGCGGGAGGGGACAATGAGCAGTTCTTC
clone_size: NA; j_call: TRBJ2-7; v_call: TRBV28; d_call: NA; cdr3_aa: CASSFVGYEQYF; cdr3_nt: TGTGCCAGCAGTTTTGTTGGCTACGAGCAGTACTTC
clone_size: NA; j_call: TRBJ1-2; v_call: TRBV28; d_call: NA; cdr3_aa: CASSGPGARHYGYTF; cdr3_nt: TGTGCCAGCAGTGGGCCCGGAGCGCGGCACTATGGCTACACCTTC
clone_size: NA; j_call: TRBJ1-1; v_call: TRBV5-6; d_call: NA; cdr3_aa: CASSRRGARGTEAFF; cdr3_nt: TGTGCCAGCAGCCGGAGGGGGGCGCGAGGCACTGAAGCTTTCTTT
clone_size: once; j_call: TRBJ2-3; v_call: TRBV6-4; d_call: TRBD2; cdr3_aa: CASSELAGDTDTQYF; cdr3_nt: TGTGCCAGCAGTGAATTAGCGGGGGACACAGATACGCAGTATTTT
clone_size: NA; j_call: TRBJ2-7; v_call: TRBV23-1; d_call: NA; cdr3_aa: CASSHRGEGTYEQYF; cdr3_nt: TGCGCCAGCAGTCATCGGGGCGAGGGCACCTACGAGCAGTACTTC